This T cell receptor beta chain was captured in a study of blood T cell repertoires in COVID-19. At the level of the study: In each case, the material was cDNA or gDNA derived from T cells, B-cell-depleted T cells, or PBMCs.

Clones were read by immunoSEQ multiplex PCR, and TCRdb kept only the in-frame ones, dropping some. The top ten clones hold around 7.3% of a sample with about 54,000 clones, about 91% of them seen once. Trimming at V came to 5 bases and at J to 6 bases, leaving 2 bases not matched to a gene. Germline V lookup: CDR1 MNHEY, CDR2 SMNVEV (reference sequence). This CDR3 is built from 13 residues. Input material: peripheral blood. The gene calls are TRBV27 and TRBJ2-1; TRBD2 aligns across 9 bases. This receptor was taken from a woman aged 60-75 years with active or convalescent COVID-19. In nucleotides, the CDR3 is TGTGCCAGCAGTAGGACTAGCGTCAATGAGCAGTTCTTC. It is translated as CASSRTSVNEQFF.